The 24 T cell receptor beta chains listed next were all sequenced from one sample in a study of blood T cell repertoires in COVID-19. Here immunoSEQ multiplex PCR was the method, and the copy in TCRdb shows in-frame clones only, minus some. The repertoire holds approximately 70,000 clones, with 70% to 90% as singletons. Sequenced sample: peripheral blood. The receptors stem from a woman in her 50s with COVID-19, enrolled during active disease.

V and J are TRBV7-6 and TRBJ2-1, with 10 bases identical to TRBD2. Trimming took 5 bases from V and 10 from J; bases not matched to a gene: 11. Germline CDR1 SGHVS, CDR2 FNYEAQ. The CDR3 is made up of 15 amino acids. CDR3 nucleotide sequence: TGTGCCAGCAGCCGGGGGGAGCTAGCGGGAGCCGAGCAGTTCTTC. Residues: CASSRGELAGAEQFF.

CDR3 region: CASSLSKAPYEQYF. CDR3 DNA sequence: TGTGCCAGCAGTTTATCTAAAGCCCCCTACGAGCAGTACTTC. This sequence joins TRBV27 and TRBJ2-7; D not certain. This CDR3 comprises 14 residues. V lost 0 bases to trimming and J lost 2 bases, with 8 bases between them. Germline V gene sequence: CDR1 MNHEY, CDR2 SMNVEV (reference sequence).

This clone has a single count. The chain links TRBV14 to TRBJ1-6; D gene ambiguous. Trimming removed 1 base at V and 0 bases at J, with 13 bases between. This CDR3 has 18 residues. The germline V gene has CDR1 SGHDN and CDR2 FVKESK. CDR3 bases: TGTGCCAGCAGCCAAGGAAGGACGGGGAGCTCCTATAATTCACCCCTCCACTTT. Translation: CASSQGRTGSSYNSPLHF.

This chain uses TRBV20-1 with TRBJ1-2; no definite D call. From germline, CDR1 is DFQATT and CDR2 SNEGSKA (reference sequence). Trimming removed 2 bases from V and 7 bases from J, with 8 bases in between. The CDR3 has 11 residues. CDR3 nucleotide sequence: TGCAGTGCTAGAACTACGGGTGGCTACACCTTC. Encoded protein: CSARTTGGYTF.

The chain recombines TRBV7-9 with TRBJ2-3; 8 bases line up with TRBD1. Germline V gene sequence: CDR1 SEHNR, CDR2 FQNEAQ (reference sequence). This CDR3 is 18 amino acids long. The V and J ends lost 4 bases and 0 bases, in that order; junction bases with no gene match: 12. The CDR3 spells CASSSVTTGTGSTDTQYF. The CDR3 DNA reads TGTGCCAGCAGCTCAGTAACAACCGGGACAGGAAGCACAGATACGCAGTATTTT.

This chain links TRBV7-2 with TRBJ2-7; 9 bases agree with TRBD2. The CDR3 loop spans 15 amino acids. With V trimmed by 2 bases and J by 6 bases, 8 bases remained unmatched. In germline, CDR1 is SGHTA, CDR2 FQGNSA. CDR3 in DNA: TGTGCCAGCAGCTTAAGGGGCGGGAGGGGGGTCGAGCAGTACTTC. Translating gives CASSLRGGRGVEQYF. Looking up the rest from reference TRBV7-2 and TRBJ2-7 gives the full variable domain: GAGVSQSPSNKVTEKGKDVELRCDPISGHTALYWYRQSLGQGLEFLIYFQGNSAPDKSGLPSDRFSAERTGGSVSTLTIQRTQQEDSAVYLCASSLRGGRGVEQYFGPGTRLTVT.

The chain links TRBV10-3 to TRBJ2-6; 11 bases map to TRBD2. V lost 6 bases to trimming and J lost 0 bases; unmatched junction nucleotides: 7. Germline V CDR1 and CDR2: ENHRY, SYGVKD. CDR3 length: 18 amino acids. The CDR3 DNA follows: TGTGCCATCAGAACCGGGACTAGCGGATTCTCTGGGGCCAACGTCCTGACTTTC. Protein: CAIRTGTSGFSGANVLTF.

This CDR3 is CAWSTGGWETQYF. CDR3 DNA: TGTGCCTGGAGTACGGGGGGATGGGAGACCCAGTACTTC. The chain links TRBV30 to TRBJ2-5, with 7 bases identical to TRBD2. This CDR3 comprises 13 residues. CDR1 and CDR2 from the germline V gene are GTSNPN and SVGIG (reference sequence). J gave up 5 bases and V 2 bases, and 5 bases lay outside the gene matches.

This clone was seen only once. The chain has TRBV7-3 and TRBJ2-1; 8 bases are shared with TRBD2. Germline CDR1 SGHTA, CDR2 FQGTGA. V trimming: 3 bases; J trimming: 5 bases; junction bases outside the gene matches: 6. This CDR3 spans 15 amino acids. CDR3 protein: CASSFYGRGDNEQFF. CDR3 coding DNA: TGTGCCAGCAGCTTCTACGGGAGGGGAGACAATGAGCAGTTCTTC.

This clone has just one count. This chain links TRBV28 with TRBJ2-7, with TRBD2 identical over 8 bases. Trimming cost V 6 bases and J 7 bases; bases outside gene matches: 14. The CDR3 has 15 amino acids. CDR1 MDHEN and CDR2 SYDVKM come from the germline V gene. The CDR3 DNA follows: TGTGCCAGCAGCATTCTATCGGGAGGGCTCGGGGAGCAGTACTTC. Its protein is CASSILSGGLGEQYF. The variable domain in full, completed from reference TRBV28 and TRBJ2-7, reads DVKVTQSSRYLVKRTGEKVFLECVQDMDHENMFWYRQDPGLGLRLIYFSYDVKMKEKGDIPEGYSVSREKKERFSLILESASTNQTSMYLCASSILSGGLGEQYFGPGTRLTVT.

The chain uses TRBV28 and TRBJ2-7; TRBD2 is a possible D gene (6 bases). CDR1 is MDHEN, CDR2 SYDVKM, per germline. CDR3 length equals 13 residues. The ends were cut back, 3 bases at V and 0 bases at J, with 6 bases in the middle. The CDR3 nucleotides are TGTGCCAGCAGTTTCGGGAGCTCCTACGAGCAGTACTTC. Protein product: CASSFGSSYEQYF.

The chain uses TRBV18 and TRBJ2-1, with 9 bases aligning to TRBD1. There are 16 residues in the CDR3. Germline lookup yields CDR1 KGHSH and CDR2 LQKENI. Trimming took 3 bases from V and 4 from J; bases not matched to a gene: 7. The CDR3, as DNA: TGTGCCAGCTCACCCGCCGCACAGGGGGCATACAATGAGCAGTTCTTC. Amino acid sequence: CASSPAAQGAYNEQFF.

As DNA, the CDR3 is TGTGCCAGCAGCCAGGGACATCGGAACACTGAAGCTTTCTTT. Its translation is CASSQGHRNTEAFF. The rearrangement joins TRBV3-1 (or the pseudogene TRBV3-2) to TRBJ1-1; a weak D match, TRBD1 (6 bases). Germline CDR1 is LGHDT and CDR2 is YNNKEL (reference sequence). The CDR3 is made up of 14 amino acids. V lost 3 bases and J 1 base, leaving 9 bases between the germline ends.

The V call is TRBV13, the J call TRBJ1-1; 8 bases map to TRBD1. From germline, CDR1 is PRHDT and CDR2 FYEKMQ (reference sequence). CDR3 length: 15 residues. V trimming: 5 bases; J trimming: 8 bases; junction bases outside the gene matches: 13. Here the CDR3 reads CASSPTGTGSTEAFF. The CDR3 nucleotides are TGTGCCAGCAGCCCAACCGGGACAGGCTCTACCGAAGCTTTCTTT.

In DNA, the CDR3 is TGTGCCAGCAGCTCGACTAGCGGGCGGTACAATGAGCAGTTCTTC. It encodes CASSSTSGRYNEQFF. The chain links TRBV11-2 to TRBJ2-1, with 10 positions matching TRBD2. Germline loops: CDR1 SGHAT, CDR2 FQNNGV. V was pared by 4 bases and J by 4 bases, with 4 bases of the junction left unmatched. This CDR3 is built from 15 residues.

The J gene is TRBJ1-5, the V gene TRBV4-1, with D perhaps matching TRBD1 (5 bases). V was cut by 1 base and J by 4 bases, with 17 bases left in between. Germline loops: CDR1 MGHRA, CDR2 YSYEKL. The CDR3 is 17 residues long. CDR3 loop: CASSQALGLKSNQPQHF. The CDR3, as DNA: TGCGCCAGCAGCCAAGCATTGGGACTGAAATCTAATCAGCCCCAGCATTTT.

This rearrangement joins TRBV5-4 to TRBJ1-6, with D maybe TRBD1 (5 bases). The V end lost 1 base, the J end lost 10 bases, and 12 bases lay between the germline ends. This CDR3 has 14 residues. Germline assignment: CDR1 SGHNT and CDR2 YYREEE (reference sequence). CDR3 sequence (DNA): TGTGCCAGCAGCTTGCCCAGGGAGGGATCACCCCTCCACTTT. It encodes CASSLPREGSPLHF. Filled out from reference TRBV5-4 and TRBJ1-6, the complete variable domain reads ETGVTQSPTHLIKTRGQQVTLRCSSQSGHNTVSWYQQALGQGPQFIFQYYREEENGRGNFPPRFSGLQFPNYSSELNVNALELDDSALYLCASSLPREGSPLHFGNGTRLTVT.

The rearrangement joins TRBV7-9 to TRBJ2-5; 7 bases fit TRBD1. Germline CDR1 SEHNR, CDR2 FQNEAQ (reference sequence). V dropped 5 bases and J dropped 2; count of bases not matched to a gene: 8. CDR3 size: 15 residues. This chain's CDR3 is CASSREGGTQETQYF. In DNA, the CDR3 is TGTGCCAGCAGCCGTGAAGGGGGCACGCAAGAGACCCAGTACTTC.

This clone has a single count. V usage is TRBV7-9 and J usage is TRBJ2-1; possible D gene TRBD2, 7 bases. Trimming removed 4 bases at V and 11 bases at J, with 24 bases between. Germline CDR1 and CDR2: SEHNR and FQNEAQ (reference sequence). There are 16 residues in the CDR3. In DNA form, the CDR3 reads TGTGCCAGCAGCTACGCAACTAGGGGGGGGTCGGAGAAGCAGTTCTTC. Amino acid sequence: CASSYATRGGSEKQFF.

The gene calls are TRBV30 and TRBJ2-3, with D perhaps matching TRBD1 (5 bases). In germline, CDR1 is GTSNPN, CDR2 SVGIG (reference sequence). V lost 0 bases, J lost 8 bases, and 15 bases lay in between. The CDR3 runs 14 residues. As DNA, the CDR3 is TGTGCCTGGAGTGTCTCCCGACCGCAGGGTACGCAGTATTTT. Translation gives CAWSVSRPQGTQYF.

V and J are TRBV7-8 and TRBJ2-7; 11 positions agree with TRBD1. The CDR3 is 14 amino acids. V was clipped by 5 bases and J by 4 bases; unmatched bases: 4. Germline CDR1 and CDR2: SGHVS and FQNEAQ. CDR3 sequence: CASSARDRGYEQYF. The CDR3 nucleotides read TGTGCCAGCAGCGCACGGGACAGGGGGTACGAGCAGTACTTC.

The rearrangement links TRBV7-9 to TRBJ1-3, with D perhaps TRBD1 (6 bases). The CDR3 consists of 14 residues. V was pared by 5 bases and J by 4 bases, with 12 bases between. CDR1 and CDR2 (germline): SEHNR, FQNEAQ (reference sequence). CDR3: CASSRDRRGNTIYF. The CDR3 bases are TGTGCCAGCAGCCGAGACAGGAGGGGAAACACCATATATTTT.

In this sample, this clone turned up once. The V call is TRBV5-1, the J call TRBJ2-2, with 15 nucleotides matching TRBD2. This CDR3 is built from 18 residues. CDR1 and CDR2 from the germline V gene are SGHRS and YFSETQ. Unmatched junction bases numbered 7, after V lost 4 bases and J lost 3 bases. The DNA for the CDR3 is TGCGCCAGCAGCCGGTCCGGGACTAGCGGGAGGTACACCGGGGAGCTGTTTTTT. Protein product: CASSRSGTSGRYTGELFF.

The chain couples TRBV19 to TRBJ1-5, with 9 bases that match TRBD1. The CDR3 is 15 residues long. CDR1 LNHDA and CDR2 SQIVND come from the germline V gene (reference sequence). V trimming: 11 bases; J trimming: 7 bases; junction bases outside the gene matches: 15. For the CDR3, the DNA is TGTGCCGGATCCAAAACAGGGGGCTCTGGGCAGCCCCAGCATTTT. As protein: CAGSKTGGSGQPQHF.